This T cell receptor (beta chain) emerged from a study of radiotherapy plus CTLA-4 blockade in lung cancer. Study-level results: In blood, TCR clones derived from the tumor expanded after radiotherapy plus ipilimumab.

Some clones are missing from TCRdb's copy, which holds only in-frame ones; the method was immunoSEQ multiplex PCR. The repertoire includes 85,000 to 95,000 clones, about four fifths of them detected once, and roughly 24% sits in the top ten. For this clone: Antigen unknown.

The CDR3 has 15 residues. V lost 5 bases and J lost 0, with 14 bases in between. CDR1 is GTSNPN and CDR2 is SVGIG in the germline V gene (reference sequence). The sequencing used peripheral blood, collected from a patient treated with radiotherapy plus ipilimumab. The receptor was derived from a human donor with non-small cell lung cancer that progressed on radiotherapy plus ipilimumab. The J gene is TRBJ1-5, the V gene TRBV30, with D possibly matching TRBD1 (5 bases). The CDR3 coding sequence is TGTGCCTGGGCGCGGGGGGTCGATAGCAATCAGCCCCAGCATTTT. Protein: CAWARGVDSNQPQHF.